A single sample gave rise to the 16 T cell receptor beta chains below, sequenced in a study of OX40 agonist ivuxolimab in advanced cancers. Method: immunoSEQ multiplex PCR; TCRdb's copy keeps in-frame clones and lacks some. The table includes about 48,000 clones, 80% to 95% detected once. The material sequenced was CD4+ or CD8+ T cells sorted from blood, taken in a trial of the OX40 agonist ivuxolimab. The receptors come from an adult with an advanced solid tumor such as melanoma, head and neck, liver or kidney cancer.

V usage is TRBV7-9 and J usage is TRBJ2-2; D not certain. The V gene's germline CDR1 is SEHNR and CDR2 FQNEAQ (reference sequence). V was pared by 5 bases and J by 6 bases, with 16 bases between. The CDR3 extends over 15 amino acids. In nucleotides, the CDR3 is TGTGCCAGCAGCCCACGATCCCAGTGGGCCGGGGAGCTGTTTTTT. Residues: CASSPRSQWAGELFF.

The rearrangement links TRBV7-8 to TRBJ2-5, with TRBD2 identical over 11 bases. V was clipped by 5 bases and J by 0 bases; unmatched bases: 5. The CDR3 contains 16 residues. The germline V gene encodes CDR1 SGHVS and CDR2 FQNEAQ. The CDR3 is CASSRLAGSYQETQYF. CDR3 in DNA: TGTGCCAGCAGCCGACTAGCGGGGAGTTACCAAGAGACCCAGTACTTC.

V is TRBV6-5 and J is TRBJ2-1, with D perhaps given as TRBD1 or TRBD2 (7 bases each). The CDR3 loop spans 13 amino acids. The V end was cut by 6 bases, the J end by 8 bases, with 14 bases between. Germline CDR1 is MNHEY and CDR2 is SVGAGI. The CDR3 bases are TGTGCCAGCAGCCCCAGGGGGAGGGATGAGCAGTTCTTC. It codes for CASSPRGRDEQFF.

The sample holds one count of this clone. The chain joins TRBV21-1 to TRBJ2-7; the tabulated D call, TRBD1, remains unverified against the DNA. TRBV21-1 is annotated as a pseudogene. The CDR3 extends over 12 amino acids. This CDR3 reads CASSRAKYEQYV. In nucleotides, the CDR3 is TGTGCCAGCAGCAGGGCCAAGTACGAGCAGTACGTC.

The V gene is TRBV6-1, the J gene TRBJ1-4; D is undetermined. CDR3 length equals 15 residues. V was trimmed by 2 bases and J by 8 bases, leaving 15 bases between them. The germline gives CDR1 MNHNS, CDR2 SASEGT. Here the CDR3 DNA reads TGTGCCAGCAGTGAACGAATTGGTACTTGGGAAAAACTGTTTTTT. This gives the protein CASSERIGTWEKLFF.

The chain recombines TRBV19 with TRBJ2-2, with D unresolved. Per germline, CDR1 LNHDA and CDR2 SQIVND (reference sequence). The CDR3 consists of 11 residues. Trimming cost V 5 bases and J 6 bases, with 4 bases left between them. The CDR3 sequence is CASSLSGELFF. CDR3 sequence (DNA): TGTGCCAGTAGTCTCTCCGGGGAGCTGTTTTTT.

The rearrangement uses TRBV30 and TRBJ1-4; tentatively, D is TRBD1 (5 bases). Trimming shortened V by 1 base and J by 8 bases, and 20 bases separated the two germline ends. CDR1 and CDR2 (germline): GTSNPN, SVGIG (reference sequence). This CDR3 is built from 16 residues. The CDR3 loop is CAWSGAGHRLREKLFF. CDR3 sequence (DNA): TGTGCCTGGAGTGGAGCGGGGCACAGGCTCCGCGAAAAACTGTTTTTT.

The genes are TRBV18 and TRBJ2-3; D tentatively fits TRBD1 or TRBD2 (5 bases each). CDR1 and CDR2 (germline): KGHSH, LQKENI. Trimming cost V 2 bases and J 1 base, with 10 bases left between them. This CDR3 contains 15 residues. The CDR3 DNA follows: TGTGCCAGCTCACCATCAGGGAGCCGCACAGATACGCAGTATTTT. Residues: CASSPSGSRTDTQYF.

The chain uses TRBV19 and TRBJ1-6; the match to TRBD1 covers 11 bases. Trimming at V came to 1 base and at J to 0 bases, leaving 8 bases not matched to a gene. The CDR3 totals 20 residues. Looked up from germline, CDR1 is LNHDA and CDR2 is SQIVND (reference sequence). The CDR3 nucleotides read TGTGCCAGTAGTATAGGGCCGGGGACAGGGGGAAGCTCCTATAATTCACCCCTCCACTTT. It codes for CASSIGPGTGGSSYNSPLHF.

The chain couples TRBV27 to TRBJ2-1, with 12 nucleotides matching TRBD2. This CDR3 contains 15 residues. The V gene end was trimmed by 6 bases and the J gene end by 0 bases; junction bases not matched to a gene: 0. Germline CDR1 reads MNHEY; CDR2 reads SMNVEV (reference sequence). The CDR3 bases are TGTGCCAGCAGACTAGCGGGGGGCTCCTACAATGAGCAGTTCTTC. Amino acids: CASRLAGGSYNEQFF.

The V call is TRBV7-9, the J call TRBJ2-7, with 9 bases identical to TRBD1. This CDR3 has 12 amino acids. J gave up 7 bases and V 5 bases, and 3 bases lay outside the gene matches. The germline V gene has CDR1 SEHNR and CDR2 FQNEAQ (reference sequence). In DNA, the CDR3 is TGTGCCAGCAGCCCGACAGGGGGTGAGCAGTACGTC. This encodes CASSPTGGEQYV.

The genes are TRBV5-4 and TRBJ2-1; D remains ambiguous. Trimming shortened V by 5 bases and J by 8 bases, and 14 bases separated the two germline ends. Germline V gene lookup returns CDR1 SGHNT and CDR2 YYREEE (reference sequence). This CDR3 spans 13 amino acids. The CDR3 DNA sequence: TGTGCCAGCAGTCAAAGGGTCTCCTATGAGCAGTTCTTC. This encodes CASSQRVSYEQFF.

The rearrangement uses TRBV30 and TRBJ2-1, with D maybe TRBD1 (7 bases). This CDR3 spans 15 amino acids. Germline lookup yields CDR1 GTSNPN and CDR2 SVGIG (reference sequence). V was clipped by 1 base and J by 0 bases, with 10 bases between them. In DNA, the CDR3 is TGTGCCTGGAGTGGCGGGGACAGCTCCTACAATGAGCAGTTCTTC. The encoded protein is CAWSGGDSSYNEQFF.

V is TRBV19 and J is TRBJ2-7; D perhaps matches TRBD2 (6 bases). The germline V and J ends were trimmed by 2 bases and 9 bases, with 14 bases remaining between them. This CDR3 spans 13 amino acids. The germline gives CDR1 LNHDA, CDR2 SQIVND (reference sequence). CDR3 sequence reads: CASSITELAGQYF. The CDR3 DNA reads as TGTGCCAGTAGTATAACAGAACTAGCCGGGCAGTACTTC.

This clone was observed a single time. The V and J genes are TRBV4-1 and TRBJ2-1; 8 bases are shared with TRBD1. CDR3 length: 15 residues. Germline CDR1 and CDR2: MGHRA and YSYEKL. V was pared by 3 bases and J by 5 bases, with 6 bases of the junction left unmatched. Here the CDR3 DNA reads TGCGCCAGCAGCCATGCCGGGACAGGTGACAATGAGCAGTTCTTC. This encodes CASSHAGTGDNEQFF.

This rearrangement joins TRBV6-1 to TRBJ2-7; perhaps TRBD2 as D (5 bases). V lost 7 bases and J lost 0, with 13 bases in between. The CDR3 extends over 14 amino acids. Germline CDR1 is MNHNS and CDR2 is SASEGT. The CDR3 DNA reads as TGTGCCAGCAACGAGAGGGCGGCCTCCTACGAGCAGTACTTC. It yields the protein CASNERAASYEQYF.